This paragraph covers one T cell receptor beta chain sequence. The entry originates in a study of blood T cell repertoires in COVID-19. The wider study: There were acute and convalescent COVID-19 samples, and they came from the United States, Italy and Spain. The cDNA or gDNA used as material had been derived from T cells, B-cell-depleted T cells, or PBMCs.

In the original analysis: Reference gene primer amplification gave nucleated cell count estimates. The table came from immunoSEQ multiplex PCR; TCRdb's copy has only in-frame clones and leaves some out. From that table come the V and J calls and clone size; the DNA was used to work out D and trimming. The sample consists of around 160,000 clones, approximately 91% of them appearing once. The CDR3 is 16 amino acids. Germline-derived CDR1 and CDR2 are MNHEY and SVGAGI. J gave up 3 bases and V 0 bases, and 7 bases lay outside the gene matches. The TCR was taken from a young man with acute or convalescent COVID-19. The chain is built from TRBV6-5 and TRBJ2-7, with 8 bases lining up with TRBD1. Input material: peripheral blood. The chain's CDR3 is CASSYSTGGTGYEQYF. The CDR3 bases are TGTGCCAGCAGTTACTCGACCGGAGGGACAGGCTACGAGCAGTACTTC.